This T cell receptor beta chain was identified in a study of identical twins. This clonotype was picked up many times. TCRdb re-analysed the 5' RACE reads in MiXCR, keeping a single row per CDR3 protein. The repertoire holds a few hundred thousand distinct CDR3 sequences, with 8% to 9.5% as singletons. These data were also filed under a second study, of yellow fever vaccine responses in identical twins.

The sample taken for sequencing was CD8+ T cells sorted from blood. This sequence originates from a young woman in good health.

CDR3 sequence reads: CASSLNWSGTGANVLTF. The CDR3 nucleotides read TGTGCCAGCAGCTTAAACTGGTCCGGGACCGGGGCCAACGTCCTGACTTTC. The rearrangement uses TRBV11-2 and TRBJ2-6; TRBD1 or TRBD2 may be the D gene (5 bases each). CDR1 is SGHAT, CDR2 FQNNGV, per germline. Trimming cost V 2 bases and J 4 bases, with 15 bases left between them. The CDR3 runs 17 residues.